This T cell receptor beta chain originates from a study of Ad26.COV2.S vaccination and SARS-CoV-2 variants. The wider study: Vaccine-arm donor from the placebo-controlled COV1001 Ad26.COV2.S trial. Each vaccinee took Ad26.COV2.S intramuscularly, once or twice 56 days apart. Notes on the study in general: Reports say spike-specific CD8+ and CD4+ T cell responses covered substantial breadth after vaccination.

Per the germline V gene, CDR1 is LNHNV and CDR2 is YYDKDF (reference sequence). After removal of 6 bases from V and 2 bases from J, the junction contained 9 bases not matched to a gene. The CDR3 has 15 residues. Only one count was recorded for this clone. Its matching antigen is unknown. The method was immunoSEQ multiplex PCR; TCRdb's version includes in-frame clones alone and lacks a portion of them. Altogether about 680,000 clones are present, 70% to 90% being singletons, with the ten largest covering approximately 1.5%. Sample treatment: some 20 received Ad26.COV2.S at low or high dose, single or two shots; about five received placebo; per-sample allocation not given. Sampling was done on day 63 after the first vaccine or placebo injection. The administered vaccine (an Ad26 vector) expressed Wuhan-strain SARS-CoV-2 spike.

The rearrangement uses TRBV15 and TRBJ2-7; 8 positions match TRBD1. The starting material was peripheral blood, obtained in a trial of Ad26.COV2.S vaccine versus placebo. The receptor was isolated from a person between 18 and 65 years old who received the Ad26.COV2.S COVID-19 vaccine or a placebo. CDR3 DNA sequence: TGTGCCACCAGTTACGACAGGGGAATGCCCTACGAGCAGTACTTC. Amino acids: CATSYDRGMPYEQYF. The variable domain in full, with the rest retrieved from reference TRBV15 and TRBJ2-7, is DAMVIQNPRYQVTQFGKPVTLSCSQTLNHNVMYWYQQKSSQAPKLLFHYYDKDFNNEADTPDNFQSRRPNTSFCFLDIRSPGLGDTAMYLCATSYDRGMPYEQYFGPGTRLTVT.